This passage covers 8 T cell receptor beta chains from one sample sequenced in a study of spatial heterogeneity in lung cancer. Time point: sample taken at primary tumor resection. The antigens these receptors bind are not known. Study findings and constraints: How many expanded intratumoral alpha and beta TCRs were present tracked the tumor mutation count, which was a count of nonsynonymous mutations.

One entry per CDR3 protein results from TCRdb running MiXCR on the 5' RACE reads. Of 9,500 to 10,000 distinct CDR3 sequences listed, about 6.9% are singletons. This sample comprised lung tumor tissue, obtained at surgery. The receptors here all came from a male donor with early-stage non-small cell lung cancer.

This clonotype is labeled as medium-sized (0.01 to 0.1%). This chain uses TRBV20-1 with TRBJ2-7; TRBD2 might be the D (5 bases). Looked up from germline, CDR1 is DFQATT and CDR2 is SNEGSKA (reference sequence). There are 14 residues in the CDR3. Trimming removed 6 bases at V and 0 bases at J, with 15 bases between. The CDR3 nucleotides are TGCAGTGCCCTGGACTCATTCGACTCCTACGAGCAGTACTTC. It encodes CSALDSFDSYEQYF.

This clonotype came up many times. The chain joins TRBV6-6 to TRBJ1-1; the D is unclear. The germline V and J ends were trimmed by 0 bases and 4 bases, with 9 bases remaining between them. Germline V gene sequence: CDR1 MNHNY, CDR2 SVGAGI (reference sequence). The CDR3 length is 14 residues. CDR3 nucleotides: TGTGCCAGCAGTTACTCAGACTCGGGCACTGAAGCTTTCTTT. Residues: CASSYSDSGTEAFF.

Ten or more counts support this clonotype. The J gene is TRBJ2-1, the V gene TRBV14; 11 nucleotides align to TRBD1. Trimming cost V 4 bases and J 5 bases; bases outside gene matches: 7. Per germline, CDR1 SGHDN and CDR2 FVKESK. This CDR3 has 16 amino acids. In DNA form, the CDR3 reads TGTGCCAGCAGCCCTATTCCGGGACAGGGGGACAATGAGCAGTTCTTC. Protein product: CASSPIPGQGDNEQFF.

Many counts were recorded for this clonotype. The chain recombines TRBV4-1 with TRBJ1-2, with TRBD1 matching 7 bases. This CDR3 region has 16 residues. V dropped 1 base and J dropped 2; count of bases not matched to a gene: 7. Germline CDR1 reads MGHRA; CDR2 reads YSYEKL. The DNA for the CDR3 is TGCGCCAGCAGCCAAGTGGTGACAGGGATCAACTATGGCTACACCTTC. Amino acids: CASSQVVTGINYGYTF.

This clonotype showed up many times. The J gene is TRBJ2-5, the V gene TRBV6-1, with D tentatively TRBD1 or TRBD2 (5 bases each). Germline CDR1 MNHNS, CDR2 SASEGT. V lost 6 bases and J 5 bases, leaving 13 bases between the germline ends. CDR3 length equals 13 residues. This CDR3 is CASSVVRGETQYF. Here the CDR3 DNA reads TGTGCCAGCAGCGTCGTCCGGGGCGAGACCCAGTACTTC.

There are many counts of this clonotype. The chain combines TRBV7-6 with TRBJ2-5; the match to TRBD2 covers 11 bases. This CDR3 is built from 15 residues. J was trimmed by 4 bases and V by 3 bases; bases with no gene match: 4. The germline CDR1 and CDR2 sequences are SGHVS and FNYEAQ. The CDR3 spells CASSFSGRGTETQYF. For the CDR3, the DNA is TGTGCCAGCAGCTTTAGCGGGAGGGGGACAGAGACCCAGTACTTC.

The sample holds many counts of this clonotype. The V call is TRBV10-2, the J call TRBJ2-5; 14 bases are shared with TRBD2. The length of the CDR3 is 14 residues. J gave up 5 bases and V 6 bases, and 2 bases lay outside the gene matches. CDR1 and CDR2 from the germline V gene are WSHSY and SAAADI. CDR3 coding DNA: TGCGCCAGCAGGACTAGCGGGGGGGCGGAGACCCAGTACTTC. Protein product: CASRTSGGAETQYF.

This clonotype appeared a single time. The chain employs TRBV5-1 and TRBJ2-7, with 7 bases aligning to TRBD1. The CDR3 has 14 residues. The ends lost 2 bases at V and 0 bases at J; junction bases unmatched: 2. The V gene's germline CDR1 is SGHRS and CDR2 YFSETQ. CDR3: CASSLRDSSYEQYF. CDR3 nucleotide sequence: TGCGCCAGCAGCTTAAGGGACAGCTCCTACGAGCAGTACTTC.